These T cell receptor beta chains were read from a single sample in a study of blood T cell repertoires in COVID-19. The repertoire was sequenced with immunoSEQ multiplex PCR; TCRdb's copy has only in-frame clones and lacks some. The table shows approximately 260,000 clones, with around 84% occurring only once. Sample: PBMCs or T cells enriched from blood (not recorded which). These receptor sequences come from a woman between 45 and 65 years old who had been exposed to COVID-19. Each CDR3 is given with its conserved first and last residue. A D gene is named only where the DNA matches it firmly. Clone size is not always given. Where it is, it says once, few, many or a class for expanded clones.

>TRBJ2-7|TRBV18|NA|TRBD1
CASSPRTGDPEQYF
TGTGCCAGCTCACCACGGACAGGGGACCCCGAGCAGTACTTC
>TRBJ1-1|TRBV5-1|NA|NA
CASSSRAGGGTEAFF
TGCGCCAGCAGCTCCCGAGCGGGGGGAGGTACTGAAGCTTTCTTT
>TRBJ1-1|TRBV5-6|NA|NA
CASSLPRDMNTEAFF
TGTGCCAGCAGCTTACCCAGAGACATGAACACTGAAGCTTTCTTT
>TRBJ2-2|TRBV18|NA|NA
CASWTSGANTGELFF
TGTGCCAGCTGGACGTCCGGGGCGAACACCGGGGAGCTGTTTTTT
>TRBJ1-4|TRBV10-3|NA|NA
CAISQGIGNEKLFF
TGTGCCATCAGCCAGGGTATCGGGAATGAAAAACTGTTTTTT
>TRBJ1-2|TRBV25-1|NA|TRBD1
CASSDRLDRVGGYTF
TGTGCCAGCAGTGACCGCCTAGACAGGGTGGGTGGCTACACCTTC
>TRBJ1-1|TRBV7-9|NA|NA
CASSQRRDPNTEAFF
TGTGCCAGCAGCCAACGGAGGGATCCGAACACTGAAGCTTTCTTT
>TRBJ2-1|TRBV29-1|NA|TRBD1
CSVISQGSSYNEQFF
TGCAGCGTTATCTCACAGGGGAGCTCCTACAATGAGCAGTTCTTC
>TRBJ1-1|TRBV27|NA|TRBD1
CASSVGQGYTEAFF
TGTGCCAGCAGCGTCGGACAGGGATACACTGAAGCTTTCTTT
>TRBJ1-4|TRBV5-4|NA|NA
CASSSDKGGKEKLFF
TGTGCCAGCAGCTCCGATAAGGGAGGAAAGGAAAAACTGTTTTTT
>TRBJ2-5|TRBV18|NA|NA
CASSLNHRETQYF
TGTGCCAGCTCGCTTAACCACAGGGAGACCCAGTACTTC
>TRBJ2-2|TRBV27|NA|TRBD1
CASSSGTGGTGELFF
TGTGCCAGCAGTTCCGGGACAGGAGGCACCGGGGAGCTGTTTTTT
>TRBJ1-1|TRBV5-8|NA|NA
CATRDFPNTEAFF
TGTGCCACGAGGGACTTCCCGAACACTGAAGCTTTCTTT
>TRBJ2-3|TRBV29-1|NA|TRBD2
CSVPRGGIVTDTQYF
TGCAGCGTCCCCCGGGGGGGGATAGTCACAGATACGCAGTATTTT
>TRBJ2-1|TRBV9|NA|TRBD2
CASSTRLAGVNNEQFF
TGTGCCAGCAGCACCCGTCTAGCGGGTGTTAACAATGAGCAGTTCTTC
>TRBJ2-1|TRBV24-1|NA|TRBD2
CATSDPGRVHYNEQFF
TGTGCCACCAGTGACCCCGGGAGGGTACACTACAATGAGCAGTTCTTC
>TRBJ1-6|TRBV10-3|NA|NA
CAISESQGKGSPLHF
TGTGCCATCAGTGAGTCGCAGGGTAAAGGTTCACCCCTCCACTTT
>TRBJ2-7|TRBV28|few|NA
CASSSPQTAKAYEQYF
TGTGCCAGCAGTTCCCCTCAAACAGCCAAAGCCTACGAGCAGTACTTC
>TRBJ1-1|TRBV10-1|few|NA
CASQRGGGTEAFF
TGCGCCAGCCAAAGGGGGGGTGGCACTGAAGCTTTCTTT
>TRBJ1-2|TRBV18|NA|NA
CASSRATTDYGYTF
TGTGCCAGCTCACGGGCGACAACTGACTATGGCTACACCTTC
>TRBJ1-2|TRBV28|NA|TRBD1
CASSTEPQTGRGYTF
TGTGCCAGCAGTACCGAACCTCAGACAGGGAGAGGCTACACCTTC
>TRBJ2-7|TRBV4-3|NA|TRBD1
CASSRDRGAYEQYF
TGCGCCAGCAGTCGGGACAGGGGGGCCTACGAGCAGTACTTC
>TRBJ2-3|TRBV2|NA|NA
CASSLAVHTQYF
TGTGCCAGCAGCCTAGCCGTTCATACGCAGTATTTT
>TRBJ2-1|TRBV24-1|once|NA
CATSPRGLLPYNEQFF
TGTGCCACCAGTCCTAGAGGACTCCTCCCATACAATGAGCAGTTCTTC
>TRBJ2-7|TRBV30|NA|TRBD2
CAWTPHRGGRLSGRPYEQYF
TGTGCCTGGACTCCTCACCGCGGGGGGCGGCTTAGTGGTCGTCCCTACGAGCAGTACTTC
>TRBJ1-2|TRBV5-1|NA|TRBD1
CASRGTGGKGGYTF
TGCGCCAGCAGGGGGACAGGGGGCAAGGGTGGCTACACCTTC
>TRBJ2-3|TRBV4-1|NA|NA
CASSQGWDSTDTQYF
TGCGCCAGCAGCCAAGGGTGGGACTCCACAGATACGCAGTATTTT
>TRBJ2-1|TRBV27|once|NA
CASSSFNEQFF
TGTGCCAGCAGCTCTTTCAATGAGCAGTTCTTC
>TRBJ1-1|TRBV5-8|NA|TRBD1
CASSLGQGRAFF
TGTGCCAGCAGCTTGGGACAGGGTCGAGCTTTCTTT
>TRBJ1-1|TRBV5-1|few|NA
CASSVDGTGEYTEAFF
TGCGCCAGCAGCGTGGACGGGACGGGGGAGTACACTGAAGCTTTCTTT
>TRBJ2-1|TRBV7-9|few|TRBD1
CASSLGQGESNEQFF
TGTGCCAGCAGCCTAGGACAGGGGGAATCCAATGAGCAGTTCTTC
>TRBJ1-2|TRBV7-2|NA|TRBD1
CASSTRQGAIYGYTF
TGTGCCAGCAGCACCCGACAGGGGGCTATCTATGGCTACACCTTC
>TRBJ1-5|TRBV15|NA|NA
CATSRDGKTGHSNQPQHF
TGTGCCACCAGCAGAGATGGGAAAACAGGCCATAGCAATCAGCCCCAGCATTTT
>TRBJ1-1|TRBV6-5|NA|NA
CASSYSHRAVEAFF
TGTGCCAGCAGTTACTCCCACAGGGCAGTTGAAGCTTTCTTT
>TRBJ1-3|TRBV28|NA|NA
CASRSQGMGNTIYF
TGTGCCAGCAGATCCCAGGGGATGGGAAACACCATATATTTT
>TRBJ2-2|TRBV11-2|few|NA
CASSPSRGSGELFF
TGTGCCAGCAGCCCCTCGAGGGGGTCCGGGGAGCTGTTTTTT
>TRBJ1-4|TRBV7-8|NA|NA
CASSSAQGRGEKLFF
TGTGCCAGCAGCTCAGCACAGGGTAGAGGGGAAAAACTGTTTTTT
>TRBJ1-2|TRBV28|NA|NA
CASSPGRYGYTF
TGTGCCAGCAGCCCGGGGAGGTATGGCTACACCTTC
>TRBJ2-3|TRBV6-1|NA|NA
CASSEGGVGDTQYF
TGTGCCAGCAGTGAAGGGGGAGTCGGCGATACGCAGTATTTT
>TRBJ1-3|TRBV5-1|once|TRBD1
CASSIGQGSGNTIYF
TGCGCCAGCAGTATTGGACAGGGATCTGGAAACACCATATATTTT
>TRBJ1-3|TRBV11-2|NA|NA
CASSFTDNSGNTIYF
TGTGCCAGCAGCTTTACCGACAACTCTGGAAACACCATATATTTT
>TRBJ1-2|TRBV6-1|NA|NA
CASSSPGGGGYTF
TGTGCCAGCAGTTCCCCCGGCGGCGGTGGCTACACCTTC
>TRBJ2-1|TRBV28|NA|TRBD1
CASSSIGGPRINEQFF
TGTGCCAGCAGTTCAATAGGGGGCCCGAGGATCAATGAGCAGTTCTTC
>TRBJ2-7|TRBV18|few|NA
CASSPRGDSYYEQYF
TGTGCCAGCTCACCCCGAGGGGACTCCTACTACGAGCAGTACTTC
>TRBJ1-2|TRBV10-2|NA|NA
CAAGGQDGYGYTF
TGCGCCGCCGGCGGGCAGGATGGCTATGGCTACACCTTC
>TRBJ2-5|TRBV4-1|NA|TRBD2
CASSLTAAGREETQYF
TGCGCCAGCAGCCTAACCGCGGCAGGGAGGGAAGAGACCCAGTACTTC
>TRBJ1-3|TRBV7-2|NA|NA
CASSLGGASGNTIYF
TGTGCCAGCAGCTTAGGGGGCGCCTCTGGAAACACCATATATTTT
>TRBJ1-2|TRBV9|NA|NA
CASSSRGAVSYGYTF
TGTGCCAGCAGCTCCCGGGGGGCAGTTTCGTATGGCTACACCTTC
>TRBJ1-2|TRBV7-2|NA|NA
CASSLDYRNYGYTF
TGTGCCAGCAGCTTAGACTACAGGAACTATGGCTACACCTTC
>TRBJ1-5|TRBV15|once|NA
CATSRDRGFGNQPQHF
TGTGCCACCAGCAGAGATCGGGGGTTTGGCAATCAGCCCCAGCATTTT